The 9 T cell receptor beta chains in this list originate from one sample, sequenced in a study of blood T cell repertoires in COVID-19. Sequenced by immunoSEQ multiplex PCR; TCRdb stores in-frame clones only, minus some. In the table there are approximately 110,000 clones, 65% to 75% of which are singletons. Source material: peripheral blood. These receptors all stem from a man older than 75 with acute or convalescent COVID-19.

The rearrangement joins TRBV7-2 to TRBJ2-7; the D gene is possibly TRBD2 (6 bases). CDR3 length: 14 amino acids. Trimming took 4 bases from V and 6 from J, leaving 16 bases between them. Germline-derived CDR1 and CDR2 are SGHTA and FQGNSA. The CDR3 DNA reads TGTGCCAGCAGCTCCCAGACTAGGGCAGGCGAGCAGTACTTC. Translating it yields CASSSQTRAGEQYF.

The chain couples TRBV19 to TRBJ2-5; 8 bases are shared with TRBD2. The V segment lost 3 bases and the J segment 2 bases; nucleotides outside the gene matches: 5. Germline V lookup: CDR1 LNHDA, CDR2 SQIVND (reference sequence). The CDR3 contains 15 residues. In DNA, the CDR3 is TGTGCCAGTAGTATCGGGGGGGACTGGCAAGAGACCCAGTACTTC. It encodes CASSIGGDWQETQYF.

The V call is TRBV6-5, the J call TRBJ2-5, with D possibly being TRBD2 (5 bases). This CDR3 has 13 amino acids. Trimming removed 5 bases at V and 5 bases at J, with 12 bases between. CDR1 is MNHEY and CDR2 is SVGAGI in the germline V gene. This CDR3 reads CASSQPWEETQYF. The CDR3 DNA follows: TGTGCCAGCAGTCAGCCGTGGGAGGAGACCCAGTACTTC.

This clone was counted only a few times. The chain uses TRBV19 and TRBJ1-2; TRBD1 matches at 7 bases. Trimming at V came to 9 bases and at J to 8 bases, leaving 9 bases not matched to a gene. Germline lookup yields CDR1 LNHDA and CDR2 SQIVND (reference sequence). This CDR3 contains 12 residues. CDR3 in amino acids: CASSRTGSGYTF. CDR3 coding DNA: TGTGCCAGCTCAAGGACAGGCAGCGGCTACACCTTC. Filled out from reference TRBV19 and TRBJ1-2, the complete variable domain reads DGGITQSPKYLFRKEGQNVTLSCEQNLNHDAMYWYRQDPGQGLRLIYYSQIVNDFQKGDIAEGYSVSREKKESFPLTVTSAQKNPTAFYLCASSRTGSGYTFGSGTRLTVV.

The V and J genes are TRBV18 and TRBJ2-1; TRBD2 matches at 10 bases. CDR3 length: 14 residues. The germline gives CDR1 KGHSH, CDR2 LQKENI. Trimming cost V 9 bases and J 9 bases; bases outside gene matches: 11. DNA of the CDR3: TGTGCCAGTTCCGATCTAGCGGGAGAAAGTGAGCAGTTCTTC. It is translated as CASSDLAGESEQFF.

The rearrangement links TRBV6-1 to TRBJ2-5; no firm D call. V was cut by 6 bases and J by 2 bases, with 7 bases left in between. CDR3 length: 12 amino acids. The V gene's germline CDR1 is MNHNS and CDR2 SASEGT. The CDR3 nucleotides read TGTGCCAGCAGAGACTGGCAAGAGACCCAGTACTTC. Translation: CASRDWQETQYF.

This clone has more than one count but fewer than ten. The rearrangement links TRBV7-2 to TRBJ2-7; tentatively, D is TRBD2 (5 bases). The CDR3 extends over 15 amino acids. Germline CDR1 reads SGHTA; CDR2 reads FQGNSA. V shed 1 base and J shed 0 bases, with 10 bases lying between them. As DNA, the CDR3 is TGTGCCAGCAGCTTAGGTGTAGGGAGCTCCTACGAGCAGTACTTC. Protein: CASSLGVGSSYEQYF. Based on the CDR3 plus reference TRBV7-2 and TRBJ2-7, the full variable domain is GAGVSQSPSNKVTEKGKDVELRCDPISGHTALYWYRQSLGQGLEFLIYFQGNSAPDKSGLPSDRFSAERTGGSVSTLTIQRTQQEDSAVYLCASSLGVGSSYEQYFGPGTRLTVT.

The V gene is TRBV11-2, the J gene TRBJ1-2, with D perhaps TRBD1 (5 bases). Germline V lookup: CDR1 SGHAT, CDR2 FQNNGV. V lost 3 bases to trimming and J lost 7 bases, with 12 bases between them. CDR3 size: 13 residues. CDR3 DNA sequence: TGTGCCAGCAGCTTCCTAGACAGTCCTGGCTACACCTTC. Translation gives CASSFLDSPGYTF.

This clone appeared a few times. This chain connects TRBV5-1 to TRBJ1-2; D not resolved. V lost 0 bases and J 5 bases, leaving 11 bases between the germline ends. Germline V CDR1 and CDR2: SGHRS, YFSETQ. The CDR3 sequence is 14 residues long. For the CDR3, the DNA is TGCGCCAGCAGCTTGGAGAGCCCCTGGTATGGCTACACCTTC. Protein sequence: CASSLESPWYGYTF.